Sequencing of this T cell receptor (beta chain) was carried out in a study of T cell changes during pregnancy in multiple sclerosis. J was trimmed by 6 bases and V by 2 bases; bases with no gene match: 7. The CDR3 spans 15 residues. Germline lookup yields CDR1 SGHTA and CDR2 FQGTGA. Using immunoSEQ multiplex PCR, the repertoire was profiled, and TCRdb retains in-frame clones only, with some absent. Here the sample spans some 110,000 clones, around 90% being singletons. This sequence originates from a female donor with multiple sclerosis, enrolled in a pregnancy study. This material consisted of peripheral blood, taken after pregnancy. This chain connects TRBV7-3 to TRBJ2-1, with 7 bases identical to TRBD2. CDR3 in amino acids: CASSLGGGLGNEQFF. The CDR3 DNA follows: TGTGCCAGCAGCTTAGGGGGAGGGTTAGGCAATGAGCAGTTCTTC. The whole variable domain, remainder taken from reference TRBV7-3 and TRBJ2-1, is GAGVSQTPSNKVTEKGKYVELRCDPISGHTALYWYRQSLGQGPEFLIYFQGTGAADDSGLPNDRFFAVRPEGSVSTLKIQRTERGDSAVYLCASSLGGGLGNEQFFGPGTRLTVL.